The 15 T cell receptor beta chains below come from one sample, sequenced in a study of shared clonotypes between healthy human individuals. Repertoires were generated with immunoSEQ multiplex PCR, while TCRdb's copy carries only in-frame clones and drops some. The sample has 100,000 to 120,000 clones; 68% are singletons. Sequencing used memory CD8+ T cells sorted from blood. Sample subset: CD45RO+ cells pooled with CCR7-negative TemRA cells. These receptors were taken from a woman in her 30s in good health.

About this clone itself: This probably arose from a read error, given a far larger clone one base away. The chain recombines TRBV7-8 with TRBJ2-7; no firm D call. V was clipped by 1 base and J by 3 bases, with 1 base between them. Germline V gene sequence: CDR1 SGHVS, CDR2 FQNEAQ. CDR3 length: 11 amino acids. This chain's CDR3 is CASSLVYEQYF. The CDR3 bases are TGTGCCAGCAGCTTAGTCTACGAGCAGTACTTC.

The rearrangement joins TRBV5-6 to TRBJ1-1; 7 bases are shared with TRBD1. This CDR3 spans 15 amino acids. The trim removed 4 bases at V and 0 bases at J, leaving 6 bases unmatched. In germline, CDR1 is SGHDT, CDR2 YYEEEE. In nucleotides, the CDR3 is TGTGCCAGCAGCACTGAGGGACAGATGAACACTGAAGCTTTCTTT. This sequence encodes CASSTEGQMNTEAFF.

The CDR3, as DNA: TGTGCCAGCGCAGCCCCGAACTATGGCTACACCTTC. Its protein product is CASAAPNYGYTF. This chain connects TRBV2 to TRBJ1-2; D remains ambiguous. Looked up from germline, CDR1 is SNHLY and CDR2 is FYNNEI. Trimming cost V 8 bases and J 2 bases, with 9 bases left between them. This CDR3 comprises 12 residues.

J is TRBJ1-1 and V is TRBV25-1; 8 nucleotides agree with TRBD1. CDR1 and CDR2 (germline): MGHDK, SYGVNS. The CDR3 is 13 residues long. V lost 8 bases and J lost 5; bases outside the gene matches: 7. CDR3 nucleotides: TGTGCCAGCGGGGGACAGGAGGGGACTGAAGCTTTCTTT. Encoded protein: CASGGQEGTEAFF.

CDR3 region: CASSVPLRDLDEKLFF. CDR3 coding DNA: TGTGCCAGCAGCGTCCCCCTCCGGGACCTCGATGAAAAACTGTTTTTT. The chain joins TRBV7-9 to TRBJ1-4; D possibly corresponds to TRBD1 (5 bases). The CDR3 runs 16 residues. V was cut by 5 bases and J by 6 bases, with 19 bases left in between. Germline CDR1 is SEHNR and CDR2 is FQNEAQ (reference sequence).

This sequence joins TRBV7-9 and TRBJ1-1; D unclear. Looked up from germline, CDR1 is SEHNR and CDR2 is FQNEAQ (reference sequence). The CDR3 is 12 residues long. V was trimmed by 5 bases and J by 2 bases, leaving 6 bases between them. The CDR3 nucleotides are TGTGCCAGCAGCCGTAGAAACACTGAAGCTTTCTTT. It encodes CASSRRNTEAFF.

This clone was recorded a few times. This chain uses TRBV28 with TRBJ2-1; 9 bases are a match to TRBD2. J was trimmed by 3 bases and V by 7 bases; bases with no gene match: 4. Germline assignment: CDR1 MDHEN and CDR2 SYDVKM. CDR3 size: 14 residues. CDR3 amino acids: CASTVAGVYNEQFF. CDR3 sequence (DNA): TGTGCCAGCACCGTAGCGGGAGTCTACAATGAGCAGTTCTTC. The full variable domain, in which reference TRBV28 and TRBJ2-1 provide the parts outside the CDR3, is DVKVTQSSRYLVKRTGEKVFLECVQDMDHENMFWYRQDPGLGLRLIYFSYDVKMKEKGDIPEGYSVSREKKERFSLILESASTNQTSMYLCASTVAGVYNEQFFGPGTRLTVL.

This clone came up many times. The chain carries TRBV6-1 and TRBJ2-1, with 9 bases matching TRBD2. From germline, CDR1 is MNHNS and CDR2 SASEGT. The CDR3 totals 14 residues. V trimming: 4 bases; J trimming: 4 bases; junction bases outside the gene matches: 2. CDR3 in amino acids: CASSGTSEYNEQFF. Written as DNA, the CDR3 is TGTGCCAGCAGTGGGACTAGCGAGTACAATGAGCAGTTCTTC.

The chain's CDR3 is CASSLQSRASPLHF. For the CDR3, the DNA is TGTGCCAGCAGCCTACAATCCAGGGCTTCACCCCTCCACTTT. This chain connects TRBV7-9 to TRBJ1-6, with D possibly matching TRBD1 (5 bases). Germline V lookup: CDR1 SEHNR, CDR2 FQNEAQ (reference sequence). The CDR3 spans 14 residues. Trimming took off 5 bases at V and 9 bases at J, with 14 bases between the two ends.

The chain links TRBV30 to TRBJ2-5, with D perhaps TRBD1 (6 bases). Germline loops: CDR1 GTSNPN, CDR2 SVGIG (reference sequence). CDR3 length equals 14 residues. Trimming stripped 4 bases from V and 3 bases from J, with 15 bases between. CDR3 region: CAWTHGQFKETQYF. The CDR3 bases are TGTGCCTGGACCCACGGACAGTTTAAAGAGACCCAGTACTTC.

On this clone: The same CDR3 is also encoded by other DNA sequences in this sample. The V call is TRBV11-2, the J call TRBJ2-1; 11 bases are a match to TRBD2. V gave up 5 bases and J gave up 3 bases; unmatched junction bases: 6. The germline CDR1 and CDR2 sequences are SGHAT and FQNNGV. The CDR3 has 16 amino acids. The CDR3 DNA reads as TGTGCCAGCAGCGCGAGACTAGCGGGAATCTACAATGAGCAGTTCTTC. This gives the protein CASSARLAGIYNEQFF.

The CDR3 is CASSRRGSEADTQYF. In DNA, the CDR3 is TGTGCCAGCAGTCGGAGGGGGAGTGAAGCAGATACGCAGTATTTT. J is TRBJ2-3 and V is TRBV2; D possibly matches TRBD1 or TRBD2 (6 bases each). With 5 bases removed from V and 4 bases from J, the gap between germline ends came to 16 bases. CDR3 length: 15 residues. Germline values: CDR1 SNHLY, CDR2 FYNNEI.

The chain combines TRBV5-1 with TRBJ2-1; D remains ambiguous. The germline gives CDR1 SGHRS, CDR2 YFSETQ. The CDR3 contains 16 residues. V was shortened by 0 bases and J by 1 base, with 11 bases between the two germline ends. The CDR3 region is CASSLVFAASYNEQFF. CDR3 in DNA: TGCGCCAGCAGCTTGGTTTTCGCGGCGTCCTACAATGAGCAGTTCTTC.

The chain has TRBV6-4 and TRBJ2-3; TRBD2 agrees at 8 bases. J lost 5 bases, V lost 2 bases, and 6 bases had no gene match. Germline V lookup: CDR1 MRHNA, CDR2 SNTAGT. The CDR3 covers 15 residues. The CDR3 loop reads CASSDAAGARDTQYF. CDR3 in DNA: TGTGCCAGCAGTGACGCAGCGGGGGCCAGAGATACGCAGTATTTT.

This clone showed up just once. V usage is TRBV9 and J usage is TRBJ2-2; D possibly corresponds to TRBD2 (5 bases). This CDR3 is 15 amino acids long. Trimming removed 4 bases from V and 7 bases from J, with 17 bases in between. Germline lookup yields CDR1 SGDLS and CDR2 YYNGEE. In DNA form, the CDR3 reads TGTGCCAGCAGCTTTAGCGTTTACGGCCACGGGGAGCTGTTTTTT. Translation gives CASSFSVYGHGELFF.